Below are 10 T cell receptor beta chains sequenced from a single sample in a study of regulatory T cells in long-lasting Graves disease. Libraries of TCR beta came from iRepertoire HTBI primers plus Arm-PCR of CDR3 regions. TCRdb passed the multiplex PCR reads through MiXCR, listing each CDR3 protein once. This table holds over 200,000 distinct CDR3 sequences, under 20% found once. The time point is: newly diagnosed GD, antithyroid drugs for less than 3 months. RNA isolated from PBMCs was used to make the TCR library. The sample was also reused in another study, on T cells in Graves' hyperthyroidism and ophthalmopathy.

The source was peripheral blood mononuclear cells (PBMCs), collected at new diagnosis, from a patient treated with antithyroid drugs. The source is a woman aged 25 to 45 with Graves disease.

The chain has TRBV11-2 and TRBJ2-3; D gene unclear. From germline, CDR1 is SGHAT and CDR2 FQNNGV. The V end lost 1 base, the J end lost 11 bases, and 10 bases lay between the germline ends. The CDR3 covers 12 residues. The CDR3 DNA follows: TGTGCCAGCAGCTTAGGGTCTCCTAGGCAGTATTTT. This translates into CASSLGSPRQYF.

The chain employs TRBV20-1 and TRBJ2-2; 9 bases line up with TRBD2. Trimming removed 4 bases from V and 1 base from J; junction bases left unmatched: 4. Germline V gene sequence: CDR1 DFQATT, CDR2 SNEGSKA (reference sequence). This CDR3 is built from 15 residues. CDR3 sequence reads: CSAISGGENTGELFF. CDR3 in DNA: TGCAGTGCTATTAGCGGGGGAGAGAACACCGGGGAGCTGTTTTTT.

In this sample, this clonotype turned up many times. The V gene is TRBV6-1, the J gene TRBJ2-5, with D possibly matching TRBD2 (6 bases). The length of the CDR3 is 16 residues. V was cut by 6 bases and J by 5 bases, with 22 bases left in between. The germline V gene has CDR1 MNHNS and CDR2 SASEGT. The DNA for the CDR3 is TGTGCCAGCAGAACTACCGGGACCCGGGGGAGGGAGACCCAGTACTTC. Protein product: CASRTTGTRGRETQYF.

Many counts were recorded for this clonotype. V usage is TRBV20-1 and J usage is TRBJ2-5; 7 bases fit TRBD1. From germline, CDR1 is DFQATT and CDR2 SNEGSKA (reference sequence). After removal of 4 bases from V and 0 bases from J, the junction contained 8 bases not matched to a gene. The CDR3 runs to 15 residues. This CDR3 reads CSATTGVGYQETQYF. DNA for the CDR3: TGCAGTGCTACCACAGGGGTGGGGTACCAAGAGACCCAGTACTTC.

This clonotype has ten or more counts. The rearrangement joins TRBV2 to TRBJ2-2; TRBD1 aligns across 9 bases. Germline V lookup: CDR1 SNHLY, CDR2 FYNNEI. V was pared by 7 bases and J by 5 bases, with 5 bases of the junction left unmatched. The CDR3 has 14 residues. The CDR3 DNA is TGTGCCAGCACTATGGGACAGGGAACCGGGGAGCTGTTTTTT. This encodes CASTMGQGTGELFF.

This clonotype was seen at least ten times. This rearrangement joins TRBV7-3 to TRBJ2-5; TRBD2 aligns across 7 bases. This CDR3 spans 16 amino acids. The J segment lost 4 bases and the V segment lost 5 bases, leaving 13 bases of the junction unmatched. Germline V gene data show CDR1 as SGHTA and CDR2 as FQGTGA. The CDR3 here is CASSPMGGRRGETQYF. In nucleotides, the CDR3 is TGTGCCAGCAGCCCCATGGGGGGGAGAAGGGGAGAGACCCAGTACTTC.

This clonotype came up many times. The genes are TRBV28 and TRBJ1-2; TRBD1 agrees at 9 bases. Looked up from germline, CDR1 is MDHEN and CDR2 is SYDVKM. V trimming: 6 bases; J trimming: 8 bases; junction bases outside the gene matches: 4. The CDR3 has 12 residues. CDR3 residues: CASSRTGAGYTF. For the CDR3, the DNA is TGTGCCAGCAGCCGGACAGGGGCGGGCTACACCTTC.

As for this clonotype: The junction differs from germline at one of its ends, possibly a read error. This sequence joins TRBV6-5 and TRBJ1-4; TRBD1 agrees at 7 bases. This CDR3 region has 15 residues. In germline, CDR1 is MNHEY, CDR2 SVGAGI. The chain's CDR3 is CASSYSGQQTEKLFF. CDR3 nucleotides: TGTGCCAGCAGTTACTCGGGACAGCAGACCGAAAAACTATTTTTT.

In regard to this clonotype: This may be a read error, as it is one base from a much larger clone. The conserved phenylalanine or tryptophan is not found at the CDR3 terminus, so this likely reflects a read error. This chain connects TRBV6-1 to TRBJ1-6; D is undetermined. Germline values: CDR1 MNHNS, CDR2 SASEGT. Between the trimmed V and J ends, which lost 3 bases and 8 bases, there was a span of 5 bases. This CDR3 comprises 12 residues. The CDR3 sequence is CASSDLDSPLHY. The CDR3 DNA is TGTGCCAGCAGTGACCTAGATTCACCCCTCCACTAT.

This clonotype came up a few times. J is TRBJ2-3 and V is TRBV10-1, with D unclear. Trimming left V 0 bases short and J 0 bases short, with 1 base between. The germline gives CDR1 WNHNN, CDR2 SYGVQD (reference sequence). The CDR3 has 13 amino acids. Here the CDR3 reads CASSESSTDTQYF. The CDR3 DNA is TGCGCCAGCAGTGAGTCGAGCACAGATACGCAGTATTTT.